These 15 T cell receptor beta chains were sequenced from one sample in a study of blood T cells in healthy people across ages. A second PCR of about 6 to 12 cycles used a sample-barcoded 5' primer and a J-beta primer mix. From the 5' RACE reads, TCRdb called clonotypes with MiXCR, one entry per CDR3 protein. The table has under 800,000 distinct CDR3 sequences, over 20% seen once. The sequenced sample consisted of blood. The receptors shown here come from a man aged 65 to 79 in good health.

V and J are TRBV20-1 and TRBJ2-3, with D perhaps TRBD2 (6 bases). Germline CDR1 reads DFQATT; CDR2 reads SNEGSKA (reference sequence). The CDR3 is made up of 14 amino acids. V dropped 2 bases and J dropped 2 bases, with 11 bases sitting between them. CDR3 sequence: CSARRAGTTDTQYF. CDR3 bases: TGCAGTGCTAGACGTGCGGGGACCACAGATACGCAGTATTTT.

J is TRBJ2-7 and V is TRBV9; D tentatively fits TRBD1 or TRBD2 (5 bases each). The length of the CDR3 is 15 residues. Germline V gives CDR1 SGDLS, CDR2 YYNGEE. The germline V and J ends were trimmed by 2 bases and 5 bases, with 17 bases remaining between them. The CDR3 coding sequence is TGTGCCAGCAGCGTGTCCGGGGCAACAACCAACGAGCAGTACTTC. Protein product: CASSVSGATTNEQYF. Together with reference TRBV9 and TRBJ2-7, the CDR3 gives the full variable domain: DSGVTQTPKHLITATGQRVTLRCSPRSGDLSVYWYQQSLDQGLQFLIQYYNGEERAKGNILERFSAQQFPDLHSELNLSSLELGDSALYFCASSVSGATTNEQYFGPGTRLTVT.

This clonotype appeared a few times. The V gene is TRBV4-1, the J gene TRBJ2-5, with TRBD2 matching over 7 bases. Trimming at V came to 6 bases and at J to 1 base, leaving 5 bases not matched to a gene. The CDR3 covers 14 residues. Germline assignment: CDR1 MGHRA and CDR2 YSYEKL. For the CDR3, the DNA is TGCGCCAGCAGGCCGGGGGGACTCCAAGAGACCCAGTACTTC. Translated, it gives CASRPGGLQETQYF.

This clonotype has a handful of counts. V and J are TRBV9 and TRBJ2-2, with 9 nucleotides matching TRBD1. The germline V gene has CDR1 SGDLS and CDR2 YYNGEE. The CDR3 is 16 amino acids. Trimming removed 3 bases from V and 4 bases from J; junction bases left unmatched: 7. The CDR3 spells CASSAAGTGTTGELFF. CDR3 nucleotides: TGTGCCAGCAGCGCGGCCGGGACAGGGACCACCGGGGAGCTGTTTTTT.

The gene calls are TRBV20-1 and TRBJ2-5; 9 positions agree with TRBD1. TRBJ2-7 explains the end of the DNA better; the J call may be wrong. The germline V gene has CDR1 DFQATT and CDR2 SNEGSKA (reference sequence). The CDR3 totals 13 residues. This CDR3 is CSAVRDREYEQYF. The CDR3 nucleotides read TGCAGTGCTGTCCGGGACAGGGAATACGAGCAGTACTTC.

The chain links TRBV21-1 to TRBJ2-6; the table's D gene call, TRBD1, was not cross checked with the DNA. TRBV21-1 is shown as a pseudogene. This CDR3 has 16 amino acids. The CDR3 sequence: CASSNDSGSGANVLTF. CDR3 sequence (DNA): TGTGCCAGCAGCAATGACAGCGGCTCTGGGGCCAACGTCCTGACTTTC.

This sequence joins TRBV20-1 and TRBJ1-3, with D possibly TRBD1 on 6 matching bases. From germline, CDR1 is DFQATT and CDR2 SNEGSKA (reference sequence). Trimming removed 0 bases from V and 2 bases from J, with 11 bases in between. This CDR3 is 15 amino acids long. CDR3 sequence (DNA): TGCAGTGCTAGAGAATCGACAGGAACTGGAAACACCATATATTTT. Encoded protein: CSARESTGTGNTIYF.

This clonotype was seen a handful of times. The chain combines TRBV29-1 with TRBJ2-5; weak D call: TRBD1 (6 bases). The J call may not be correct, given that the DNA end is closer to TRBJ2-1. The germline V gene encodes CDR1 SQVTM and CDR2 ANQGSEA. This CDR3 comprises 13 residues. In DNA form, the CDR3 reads TGCAGCGTTTACAGGGAGACGGCGAATGAGCAGTTCTTC. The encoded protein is CSVYRETANEQFF.

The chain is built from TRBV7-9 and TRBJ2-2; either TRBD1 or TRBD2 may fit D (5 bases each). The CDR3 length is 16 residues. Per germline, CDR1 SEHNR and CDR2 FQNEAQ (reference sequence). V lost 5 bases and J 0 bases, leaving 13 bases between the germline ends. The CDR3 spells CASSPRGATNTGELFF. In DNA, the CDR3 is TGTGCCAGCAGCCCGCGAGGGGCTACGAACACCGGGGAGCTGTTTTTT.

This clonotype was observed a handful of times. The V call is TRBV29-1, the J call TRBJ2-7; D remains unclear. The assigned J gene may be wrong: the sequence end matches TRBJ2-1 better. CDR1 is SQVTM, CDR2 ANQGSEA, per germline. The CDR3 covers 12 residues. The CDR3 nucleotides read TGCAGCGTGTACCGTGTAGGCAATGAGCAGTTCTTC. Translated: CSVYRVGNEQFF.

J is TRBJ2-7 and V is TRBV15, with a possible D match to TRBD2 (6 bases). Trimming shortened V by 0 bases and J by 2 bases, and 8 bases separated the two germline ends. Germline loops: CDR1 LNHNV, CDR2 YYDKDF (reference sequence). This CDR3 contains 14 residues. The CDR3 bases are TGTGCCACCAGCAGAGAAGCGGGCACCTACGAGCAGTACTTC. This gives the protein CATSREAGTYEQYF.

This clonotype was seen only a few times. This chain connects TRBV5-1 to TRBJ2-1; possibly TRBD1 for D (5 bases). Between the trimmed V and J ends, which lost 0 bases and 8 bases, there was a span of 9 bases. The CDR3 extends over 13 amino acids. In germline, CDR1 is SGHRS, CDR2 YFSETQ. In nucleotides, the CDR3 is TGCGCCAGCAGCTTGGCCAGGGCGGATGAGCAGTTCTTC. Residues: CASSLARADEQFF.

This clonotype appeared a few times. The CDR3 coding sequence is TGTGCCAGCAGCAAGAATGCGGGAACCGGGGAGCTGTTTTTT. Translated: CASSKNAGTGELFF. The rearrangement links TRBV7-9 to TRBJ2-2, with D tentatively TRBD2 (6 bases). CDR3 size: 14 residues. Trimming removed 5 bases at V and 5 bases at J, with 12 bases between. Germline V CDR1 and CDR2: SEHNR, FQNEAQ (reference sequence).

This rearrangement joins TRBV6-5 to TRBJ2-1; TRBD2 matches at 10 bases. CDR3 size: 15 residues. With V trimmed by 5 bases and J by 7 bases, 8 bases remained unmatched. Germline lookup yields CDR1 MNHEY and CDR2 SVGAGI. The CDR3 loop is CASSPLAGGINEQFF. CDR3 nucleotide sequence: TGTGCCAGCAGTCCCTTAGCGGGAGGTATAAATGAGCAGTTCTTC.

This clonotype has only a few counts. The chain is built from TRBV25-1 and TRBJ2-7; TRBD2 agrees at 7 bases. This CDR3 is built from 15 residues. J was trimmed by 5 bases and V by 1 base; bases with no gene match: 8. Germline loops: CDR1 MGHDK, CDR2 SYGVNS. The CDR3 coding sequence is TGTGCCAGCAGTGAATCTGGGGGAGGGTTCGACGAGCAGTACTTC. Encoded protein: CASSESGGGFDEQYF.